These 9 T cell receptor beta chains share one sample of origin, sequenced in a study of STAT5B mutations in CD4+ large granular lymphocyte leukemia. Sequencing was performed with immunoSEQ multiplex PCR; in TCRdb, only in-frame clones are kept and a portion is missing. The top ten hold approximately 0.4% of the sample, which has about 46,000 clones, about 86% seen once. The sequenced sample consisted of CD4+ T cells from blood buffy coats. These receptors originate from a human donor in good health.

This rearrangement joins TRBV18 to TRBJ1-5; D gene uncertain. The germline gives CDR1 KGHSH, CDR2 LQKENI. Trimming pared 0 bases from V and 1 base from J, leaving 13 bases between. The CDR3 extends over 17 amino acids. The CDR3 sequence is CASSPPGRTGSNQPQHF. CDR3 sequence (DNA): TGTGCCAGCTCACCACCGGGGAGGACTGGAAGCAATCAGCCCCAGCATTTT.

V usage is TRBV6-1 and J usage is TRBJ2-1; 11 bases are a match to TRBD2. This CDR3 is 15 amino acids long. With 8 bases clipped from V and 4 bases from J, the junction kept 7 bases outside the gene matches. Germline values: CDR1 MNHNS, CDR2 SASEGT. This chain's CDR3 is CASLLGLAGYNEQFF. CDR3 sequence (DNA): TGTGCCAGCCTCCTCGGACTAGCGGGTTACAATGAGCAGTTCTTC.

This clone turned up a few times. J is TRBJ2-7 and V is TRBV2, with 9 bases aligning to TRBD2. Per germline, CDR1 SNHLY and CDR2 FYNNEI. The CDR3 is made up of 15 amino acids. With 2 bases clipped from V and 6 bases from J, the junction kept 8 bases outside the gene matches. CDR3 region: CASSELAGALSEQYF. CDR3 coding DNA: TGTGCCAGCAGTGAATTAGCGGGAGCTTTAAGCGAGCAGTACTTC.

The V call is TRBV6-5, the J call TRBJ2-7; 7 nucleotides align to TRBD1. J was trimmed by 3 bases and V by 8 bases; bases with no gene match: 1. This CDR3 comprises 11 residues. Germline CDR1 reads MNHEY; CDR2 reads SVGAGI. The CDR3 spells CASGDSYEQYF. In DNA, the CDR3 is TGTGCCAGCGGGGACAGCTACGAGCAGTACTTC.

This chain links TRBV9 with TRBJ2-2, with D perhaps TRBD1 or TRBD2 (6 bases each). The germline CDR1 and CDR2 sequences are SGDLS and YYNGEE. Trimming removed 0 bases from V and 0 bases from J, with 9 bases in between. CDR3 length: 16 residues. The CDR3: CASSVEGGANTGELFF. For the CDR3, the DNA is TGTGCCAGCAGCGTAGAGGGGGGCGCGAACACCGGGGAGCTGTTTTTT. The full variable domain, in which reference TRBV9 and TRBJ2-2 provide the parts outside the CDR3, is DSGVTQTPKHLITATGQRVTLRCSPRSGDLSVYWYQQSLDQGLQFLIQYYNGEERAKGNILERFSAQQFPDLHSELNLSSLELGDSALYFCASSVEGGANTGELFFGEGSRLTVL.

J is TRBJ2-1 and V is TRBV7-9; TRBD2 matches at 8 bases. Germline trimming cut 1 base from V and 13 bases from J; bases unmatched to any gene: 9. Germline CDR1 SEHNR, CDR2 FQNEAQ (reference sequence). The CDR3 runs to 14 residues. DNA of the CDR3: TGTGCCAGCAGCTTAGTACCCACTAGCGGACCACAGTTCTTC. Translation: CASSLVPTSGPQFF. The full variable domain, its missing parts supplied by reference TRBV7-9 and TRBJ2-1, is DTGVSQNPRHKITKRGQNVTFRCDPISEHNRLYWYRQTLGQGPEFLTYFQNEAQLEKSRLLSDRFSAERPKGSFSTLEIQRTEQGDSAMYLCASSLVPTSGPQFFGPGTRLTVL.

J is TRBJ2-5 and V is TRBV9; 8 bases are a match to TRBD1. The trim removed 2 bases at V and 9 bases at J, leaving 9 bases unmatched. Germline V gene data show CDR1 as SGDLS and CDR2 as YYNGEE. This CDR3 is 14 amino acids long. The DNA for the CDR3 is TGTGCCAGCAGCGTCGGAGACAGGGGCAGGGCCCAGTACTTC. Translated: CASSVGDRGRAQYF.

This clone was detected only a few times. The rearrangement links TRBV6-1 to TRBJ1-5, with D perhaps matching TRBD1 (6 bases). This CDR3 has 16 amino acids. Trimming pared 3 bases from V and 6 bases from J, leaving 18 bases between. Germline V gene sequence: CDR1 MNHNS, CDR2 SASEGT. CDR3 sequence: CASSEAGQTVRQPQHF. CDR3 DNA: TGTGCCAGCAGTGAGGCAGGACAGACCGTGCGTCAGCCCCAGCATTTT.

The rearrangement joins TRBV18 to TRBJ2-7; D gene ambiguous. From germline, CDR1 is KGHSH and CDR2 LQKENI. The V and J ends lost 2 bases and 3 bases respectively, with 11 bases between them. The CDR3 contains 14 residues. The CDR3 spells CASSPDSLVYEQYF. In DNA form, the CDR3 reads TGTGCCAGCTCACCAGATAGTCTAGTCTACGAGCAGTACTTC.